Listed below are T cell receptor beta chains from one sample, sequenced in a study of T-cell memory formation after mild COVID-19. Each CDR3 protein is one row after TCRdb ran MiXCR on the 5' RACE reads. The sample comprises around 250,000 distinct CDR3 sequences, approximately 15% of which are singletons, and approximately 20% rests with the top ten. The sample taken for sequencing was PBMCs or a T cell subset sorted from them (not recorded which). The receptors here all came from a man younger than 35 who had mild COVID-19 (a few samples of this study predate the infection). Cell type and time point are not known. CDR3s include the opening cysteine and the closing phenylalanine or tryptophan. The D gene is left open where the match is weak. Not every row has a clone size; where given, it reads once, few, many or a size class.

D	size	V	J	DNA	CDR3
-	few	TRBV7-3	TRBJ1-6	TGTGCCAGCAGCCCGTCCGGACAATATAATTCACCCCTCCACTTT	CASSPSGQYNSPLHF
-	-	TRBV9	TRBJ1-1	TGTGCCAGCAGCGGAGAACCCGATATGGAAACTGAAGCTTTCTTT	CASSGEPDMETEAFF
-	few	TRBV10-3	TRBJ1-3	TGTGCCATCACCGGGGGGCAGGGGAGCTCTGGAAACACCATATATTTT	CAITGGQGSSGNTIYF
-	-	TRBV7-8	TRBJ2-1	TGTGCCAGCAGCCCCCACCTATCCGATGAGCAGTTCTTC	CASSPHLSDEQFF
-	-	TRBV6-5	TRBJ1-2	TGTGCCAGCAGTGATGGACCGAGTCCGTATGGCTACACCTTC	CASSDGPSPYGYTF
-	many	TRBV20-1	TRBJ1-2	TGCAGTGCTCCCCGGGAGGGGGACTATGGCTACACCTTC	CSAPREGDYGYTF
TRBD2	-	TRBV6-5	TRBJ2-3	TGTGCCAGCAGTGCCTCCGGACTAGCGACAGATACGCAGTATTTT	CASSASGLATDTQYF
TRBD2	-	TRBV7-3	TRBJ2-1	TGTGCCAGCAGCCCCCCGGGACTAGCGGGGCGGAATGAGCAGTTCTTC	CASSPPGLAGRNEQFF
TRBD1	few	TRBV5-1	TRBJ1-4	TGCGCCAGCAGCTTGCTGGCAGGGGGCTATGAAAAACTGTTTTTT	CASSLLAGGYEKLFF
-	few	TRBV20-1	TRBJ2-7	TGCAGTGCTAGACCGCAGGCGGGAACCTACGAGCAGTACTTC	CSARPQAGTYEQYF
-	-	TRBV12-3/TRBV12-4	TRBJ1-2	TGTGCCAGCAGTTTAGCTCGATATGGCTACACCTTC	CASSLARYGYTF
-	many	TRBV7-6	TRBJ1-1	TGTGCCAGCAGCTTAGGGGTAACAGGGTTGAACACTGAAGCTTTCTTT	CASSLGVTGLNTEAFF
-	-	TRBV7-2	TRBJ2-1	TGTGCCAGCAGCCAATCTCCCGACACGAACATCTACAATGAGCAGTTCTTC	CASSQSPDTNIYNEQFF
-	few	TRBV20-1	TRBJ1-5	TGCAGTGCCAGATCTGGGGGAACCAATCAGCCCCAGCATTTT	CSARSGGTNQPQHF
TRBD1	-	TRBV5-5	TRBJ2-7	TGTGCCAGCAGCTCGACAGGGGCAACAGTGAACCACGAGCAGTACTTC	CASSSTGATVNHEQYF
-	-	TRBV7-9	TRBJ1-1	TGTGCCAGCAGCCCCGGTATGGAAGCTTTCTTT	CASSPGMEAFF
-	-	TRBV27	TRBJ2-7	TGTGCCAGCGGGGCGGCGGTTGAGCAGTACTTC	CASGAAVEQYF
-	-	TRBV5-6	TRBJ2-3	TGTGCCAGCAGCGATCGGAGGTATACGCAGTATTTT	CASSDRRYTQYF